These 27 T cell receptor beta chains originate from one sample sequenced in a study of T cells in localized non-small cell lung cancer. Profiled with immunoSEQ multiplex PCR; TCRdb holds only in-frame clones, not every one. The sample lists about 83,000 clones, about 84% occurring once. The sample consisted of peripheral blood, taken before any cancer treatment. These receptors originate from a female donor over 55 with stage I lung adenocarcinoma.

The V call is TRBV19, the J call TRBJ2-5; TRBD1 aligns across 11 bases. Per germline, CDR1 LNHDA and CDR2 SQIVND (reference sequence). This CDR3 region has 15 residues. V was clipped by 5 bases and J by 4 bases; unmatched bases: 6. CDR3 residues: CASSPPGTGGETQYF. For the CDR3, the DNA is TGTGCCAGTAGTCCTCCCGGGACAGGGGGAGAGACCCAGTACTTC.

J is TRBJ2-4 and V is TRBV9; 9 nucleotides line up with TRBD1. Germline loops: CDR1 SGDLS, CDR2 YYNGEE. This CDR3 has 16 residues. V lost 0 bases to trimming and J lost 3 bases; unmatched junction nucleotides: 4. Here the CDR3 DNA reads TGTGCCAGCAGCGTAGGACAGGGGGATTTCAAAAACATTCAGTACTTC. Residues: CASSVGQGDFKNIQYF.

This clone came up a few times. The chain links TRBV29-1 to TRBJ1-1; 8 nucleotides align to TRBD1. The CDR3 is 14 amino acids. Germline assignment: CDR1 SQVTM and CDR2 ANQGSEA. Losses at the gene ends were 6 bases for V and 0 bases for J; bases not matched to a gene: 6. The CDR3 reads CSVQTGVMNTEAFF. The CDR3 DNA reads as TGCAGCGTCCAGACAGGGGTAATGAACACTGAAGCTTTCTTT.

The chain carries TRBV9 and TRBJ1-5; no clear D gene. The V end lost 2 bases, the J end lost 7 bases, and 10 bases lay between the germline ends. The CDR3 consists of 13 residues. CDR1 is SGDLS and CDR2 is YYNGEE in the germline V gene. The chain's CDR3 is CASSVNEIQPQHF. In DNA, the CDR3 is TGTGCCAGCAGCGTCAATGAGATCCAGCCCCAGCATTTT.

The chain employs TRBV5-1 and TRBJ1-1; no firm D call. There are 14 residues in the CDR3. Germline CDR1 is SGHRS and CDR2 is YFSETQ. V dropped 3 bases and J dropped 4 bases, with 13 bases sitting between them. In DNA, the CDR3 is TGCGCCAGCAGCTATGGGAAATTGAGCACTGAAGCTTTCTTT. This gives the protein CASSYGKLSTEAFF.

This chain joins TRBV7-6 and TRBJ1-1; no definite D call. The V end lost 1 base, the J end lost 2 bases, and 5 bases lay between the germline ends. The germline V gene has CDR1 SGHVS and CDR2 FNYEAQ. The CDR3 runs to 13 residues. The CDR3 region is CASSLGANTEAFF. CDR3 DNA: TGTGCCAGCAGCTTAGGGGCAAACACTGAAGCTTTCTTT.

V gene TRBV4-1 combines with J gene TRBJ2-7; D is unclear. V lost 1 base and J 3 bases, leaving 4 bases between the germline ends. Germline assignment: CDR1 MGHRA and CDR2 YSYEKL. This CDR3 spans 12 amino acids. CDR3 region: CASSQGNYEQYF. As DNA, the CDR3 is TGCGCCAGCAGCCAAGGGAACTACGAGCAGTACTTC.

This chain joins TRBV6-6 and TRBJ1-2; possible D gene TRBD1, 6 bases. The germline CDR1 and CDR2 sequences are MNHNY and SVGAGI (reference sequence). Trimming pared 5 bases from V and 7 bases from J, leaving 14 bases between. This CDR3 is built from 13 residues. The CDR3 sequence: CASSLGGSAGYTF. CDR3 sequence (DNA): TGTGCCAGCAGTCTAGGGGGATCGGCTGGCTACACCTTC.

J is TRBJ2-7 and V is TRBV4-1, with D tentatively TRBD1 (8 bases). Trimming removed 2 bases at V and 0 bases at J, with 17 bases between. CDR1 and CDR2 (germline): MGHRA, YSYEKL. The CDR3 runs 17 residues. CDR3 coding DNA: TGCGCCAGCAGCCAATTACAGGGGGGGGGAAGCTCCTACGAGCAGTACTTC. It codes for CASSQLQGGGSSYEQYF.

V and J are TRBV28 and TRBJ1-2; D ambiguous. Germline CDR1 MDHEN, CDR2 SYDVKM. This CDR3 spans 11 amino acids. Trimming took off 11 bases at V and 14 bases at J, with 21 bases between the two ends. CDR3 in amino acids: CAALGNQMRTF. The CDR3 nucleotides read TGTGCCGCCCTCGGAAACCAAATGAGAACCTTC.

The chain combines TRBV10-3 with TRBJ1-4; D may be TRBD1 (6 bases). Germline CDR1 is ENHRY and CDR2 is SYGVKD. CDR3 size: 14 residues. V was shortened by 3 bases and J by 8 bases, with 13 bases between the two germline ends. The CDR3 coding sequence is TGTGCCATCAGTGAAGGGGGGCCCGGGGAAAAACTGTTTTTT. As protein: CAISEGGPGEKLFF.

In its sample, this clone was seen a few times. V usage is TRBV4-2 and J usage is TRBJ1-1; D perhaps matches TRBD1 (5 bases). The germline V and J ends were trimmed by 1 base and 0 bases, with 18 bases remaining between them. The CDR3 has 18 residues. The germline V gene encodes CDR1 LGHNA and CDR2 YNFKEQ. CDR3 nucleotides: TGTGCCAGCAGCCAAGGATTAATAGGTACAGGCCTGAACACTGAAGCTTTCTTT. It is translated as CASSQGLIGTGLNTEAFF.

V usage is TRBV11-1 and J usage is TRBJ1-2, with a possible D match to TRBD1 (6 bases). Trimming pared 0 bases from V and 6 bases from J, leaving 8 bases between. Per the germline V gene, CDR1 is SGHAT and CDR2 is FQDESV (reference sequence). This CDR3 is 13 amino acids long. The CDR3 is CASSLAGADGYTF. The CDR3 DNA is TGTGCCAGCAGCTTAGCGGGGGCTGATGGCTACACCTTC.

The gene calls are TRBV9 and TRBJ1-1; D not resolved. Trimming took 3 bases from V and 5 from J, leaving 11 bases between them. Germline lookup yields CDR1 SGDLS and CDR2 YYNGEE. The CDR3 totals 13 residues. The CDR3 protein is CASSAPPVTEAFF. The CDR3 DNA reads as TGTGCCAGCAGCGCACCTCCGGTTACTGAAGCTTTCTTT.

The chain employs TRBV7-2 and TRBJ2-5, with D perhaps being TRBD1 or TRBD2 (5 bases each). Trimming shortened V by 3 bases and J by 2 bases, and 10 bases separated the two germline ends. Germline CDR1 SGHTA, CDR2 FQGNSA. The CDR3 spans 14 residues. This CDR3 reads CASSFSGAQETQYF. CDR3 coding DNA: TGTGCCAGCAGCTTTTCCGGGGCGCAAGAGACCCAGTACTTC.

This sequence joins TRBV7-2 and TRBJ1-1, with 8 positions matching TRBD1. Germline values: CDR1 SGHTA, CDR2 FQGNSA. J was trimmed by 9 bases and V by 5 bases; bases with no gene match: 11. The length of the CDR3 is 14 residues. The CDR3 spells CASSPDRATRKAFF. The CDR3 DNA reads TGTGCCAGCAGCCCGGACAGGGCTACAAGGAAAGCTTTCTTT.

V usage is TRBV5-1 and J usage is TRBJ2-1, with unresolved D. The V end was cut by 3 bases, the J end by 6 bases, with 4 bases between. Germline V gives CDR1 SGHRS, CDR2 YFSETQ. The CDR3 runs 11 residues. The CDR3 loop is CASSSTNEQFF. CDR3 coding DNA: TGCGCCAGCAGCTCTACCAATGAGCAGTTCTTC.

J is TRBJ2-5 and V is TRBV7-8, with 16 bases fitting TRBD2. Germline lookup yields CDR1 SGHVS and CDR2 FQNEAQ. Trimming cost V 5 bases and J 2 bases; bases outside gene matches: 8. The CDR3 consists of 18 residues. CDR3 coding DNA: TGTGCCAGCAGCACCGGGACTAGCGGGGGGGCCGTTCAAGAGACCCAGTACTTC. It encodes CASSTGTSGGAVQETQYF.

This clone has ten or more counts. CDR3 protein: CASSGDKGNQPQHF. The CDR3 bases are TGTGCCAGCAGCGGCGACAAAGGCAATCAGCCCCAGCATTTT. The V and J genes are TRBV16 and TRBJ1-5; D gene uncertain. Germline assignment: CDR1 KGHSY and CDR2 FQNENV. Trimming shortened V by 5 bases and J by 2 bases, and 10 bases separated the two germline ends. CDR3 length: 14 residues.

The V and J genes are TRBV30 and TRBJ1-3; no clear D gene. V was trimmed by 4 bases and J by 2 bases, leaving 9 bases between them. Germline lookup yields CDR1 GTSNPN and CDR2 SVGIG (reference sequence). CDR3 length: 13 amino acids. The CDR3 DNA reads TGTGCCTGGACTCGAGGCGCTGGAAACACCATATATTTT. This sequence encodes CAWTRGAGNTIYF.

The chain couples TRBV10-3 to TRBJ1-1, with D maybe TRBD1 (5 bases). CDR1 is ENHRY and CDR2 is SYGVKD in the germline V gene. V was trimmed by 7 bases and J by 0 bases, leaving 9 bases between them. This CDR3 spans 13 amino acids. CDR3 sequence reads: CAIKKGLNTEAFF. In DNA, the CDR3 is TGTGCCATCAAAAAGGGGCTGAACACTGAAGCTTTCTTT.

The CDR3, as DNA: TGTGCCAGCAACGCCGGACAGGGGTCAATTGAGCAGTTCTTC. This codes for CASNAGQGSIEQFF. The chain is built from TRBV7-6 and TRBJ2-1, with 9 bases that match TRBD1. Germline CDR1 SGHVS, CDR2 FNYEAQ. With 7 bases clipped from V and 9 bases from J, the junction kept 10 bases outside the gene matches. The CDR3 has 14 amino acids.

This clone has a single count. The V call is TRBV19, the J call TRBJ2-2; no clear D gene. The CDR3 loop spans 12 amino acids. Germline CDR1 and CDR2: LNHDA and SQIVND (reference sequence). With 4 bases removed from V and 7 bases from J, the gap between germline ends came to 7 bases. CDR3 sequence reads: CASSTPNGELFF. The CDR3 DNA reads as TGTGCCAGTAGTACCCCGAACGGGGAGCTGTTTTTT.

The CDR3 DNA sequence: TGCAGCGTTGAGGGACAGGGTGGTCAGCCCCAGCATTTT. This sequence encodes CSVEGQGGQPQHF. The chain carries TRBV29-1 and TRBJ1-5, with TRBD1 matching over 9 bases. The junction had 3 bases not matched to a gene; V was cut back by 3 bases and J by 6 bases. The germline V gene encodes CDR1 SQVTM and CDR2 ANQGSEA. The CDR3 extends over 13 amino acids.

V is TRBV7-2 and J is TRBJ1-1; TRBD1 is a possible D gene (6 bases). Germline-derived CDR1 and CDR2 are SGHTA and FQGNSA. The length of the CDR3 is 15 residues. Trimming took off 1 base at V and 5 bases at J, with 14 bases between the two ends. CDR3 sequence reads: CASSLEPGARTEAFF. Written as DNA, the CDR3 is TGTGCCAGCAGCTTAGAACCAGGGGCTAGGACTGAAGCTTTCTTT.

This chain joins TRBV7-9 and TRBJ2-7, with D possibly being TRBD1 or TRBD2 (5 bases each). The V end was cut by 2 bases, the J end by 5 bases, with 16 bases between. The CDR3 is made up of 15 amino acids. Germline V CDR1 and CDR2: SEHNR, FQNEAQ (reference sequence). The CDR3 spells CASSLLGDSVHEQYF. Written as DNA, the CDR3 is TGTGCCAGCAGCTTATTAGGGGATAGCGTCCACGAGCAGTACTTC.

This clone occurred once. V is TRBV7-9 and J is TRBJ1-2; D is possibly TRBD1 (6 bases). Per the germline V gene, CDR1 is SEHNR and CDR2 is FQNEAQ (reference sequence). The CDR3 is 13 residues long. The V and J ends lost 3 bases and 8 bases respectively, with 13 bases between them. As DNA, the CDR3 is TGTGCCAGCAGCTTGGGTCAGGGGCTCGGCTACACCTTC. Its translation is CASSLGQGLGYTF.